Listed here are 19 T cell receptor beta chains from one sample, sequenced in a study of T cell responses to AZD1222 COVID-19 vaccine. Assay: immunoSEQ multiplex PCR; the TCRdb copy retains only in-frame clones and omits some. The data hold under 200,000 clones, with about 91% observed a single time. The material was peripheral blood, obtained 28 days after the second AZD1222 dose. The source is an adult who received the AZD1222 COVID-19 vaccine.

This rearrangement joins TRBV11-2 to TRBJ1-1, with D perhaps TRBD1 (6 bases). Germline CDR1 and CDR2: SGHAT and FQNNGV. This CDR3 has 17 amino acids. Deletions cut 1 base from V and 5 bases from J, with 20 bases between. The DNA of the CDR3 is TGTGCCAGCAGCTTAGGGGGGATGGGGGCGACGAGGACTGAAGCTTTCTTT. Its translation: CASSLGGMGATRTEAFF.

V is TRBV7-2 and J is TRBJ2-3; no firm D call. Deletions cut 4 bases from V and 7 bases from J, with 18 bases between. The germline V gene encodes CDR1 SGHTA and CDR2 FQGNSA. The CDR3 is 15 residues long. CDR3 coding DNA: TGTGCCAGCAGCTCTCCGGCCTTAAATCGATATACGCAGTATTTT. Residues: CASSSPALNRYTQYF.

The chain recombines TRBV5-8 with TRBJ2-7; TRBD1 is a possible D gene (5 bases). Germline V gives CDR1 SGHTS, CDR2 YDEGEE. The ends were cut back, 4 bases at V and 2 bases at J, with 19 bases in the middle. The CDR3 consists of 16 residues. CDR3 sequence (DNA): TGTGCCAGCAGCCTTATAGACAGATTAAAAGCCTACGAGCAGTACTTC. Encoded protein: CASSLIDRLKAYEQYF.

V usage is TRBV28 and J usage is TRBJ2-1; 10 nucleotides align to TRBD2. Germline V CDR1 and CDR2: MDHEN, SYDVKM. CDR3 length: 16 residues. V was pared by 7 bases and J by 1 base, with 7 bases of the junction left unmatched. CDR3 nucleotide sequence: TGTGCCAGCATCCCTAGCGGGAGTGGGTCCTACAATGAGCAGTTCTTC. This translates into CASIPSGSGSYNEQFF.

V gene TRBV5-1 combines with J gene TRBJ1-6; D gene ambiguous. This CDR3 has 13 residues. Germline V gene sequence: CDR1 SGHRS, CDR2 YFSETQ. Trimming took 2 bases from V and 6 from J, leaving 6 bases between them. The CDR3 sequence: CASSFEGNSPLHF. CDR3 coding DNA: TGCGCCAGCAGCTTTGAGGGTAATTCACCCCTCCACTTT.

V and J are TRBV12-1 and TRBJ2-3. TRBV12-1 is an annotated pseudogene. The CDR3 has 15 amino acids. The DNA of the CDR3 is TGTGCCAGCAGCTTTGTCTGGGGTCGGGCAGATACGCAGTATTTT. Its protein product is CASSFVWGRADTQYF.

The chain combines TRBV15 with TRBJ1-6; unclear D gene. The CDR3 totals 13 residues. V lost 0 bases and J lost 9, with 6 bases in between. Germline CDR1 and CDR2: LNHNV and YYDKDF (reference sequence). This CDR3 reads CATSREGFSPLHF. The CDR3 DNA reads as TGTGCCACCAGCAGAGAGGGCTTTTCACCCCTCCACTTT.

The rearrangement joins TRBV4-3 to TRBJ2-1, with 11 bases aligning to TRBD2. The CDR3 runs 15 residues. V was pared by 0 bases and J by 6 bases, with 1 base of the junction left unmatched. Germline V gives CDR1 LGHNA, CDR2 YSLEER. CDR3 in DNA: TGCGCCAGCAGCCAAGATGGACTAGCGGGCAATGAGCAGTTCTTC. Translated, it gives CASSQDGLAGNEQFF.

The V call is TRBV30, the J call TRBJ1-1; perhaps TRBD1 as D (5 bases). With 4 bases removed from V and 3 bases from J, the gap between germline ends came to 9 bases. The CDR3 totals 12 residues. Germline loops: CDR1 GTSNPN, CDR2 SVGIG (reference sequence). The CDR3 reads CAWTGGDTEAFF. In DNA, the CDR3 is TGTGCCTGGACGGGGGGGGACACTGAAGCTTTCTTT.

The chain couples TRBV19 to TRBJ1-6; 7 nucleotides match TRBD1. V shed 5 bases, J shed 8 bases, and the junction held 3 bases outside the gene matches. This CDR3 comprises 13 residues. Germline-derived CDR1 and CDR2 are LNHDA and SQIVND (reference sequence). This CDR3 reads CASSGQVDSPLHF. The CDR3 DNA follows: TGTGCCAGTAGTGGACAGGTCGATTCACCCCTCCACTTT.

The V gene is TRBV13, the J gene TRBJ1-2; D perhaps matches TRBD1 (5 bases). The CDR3 length is 12 residues. The V gene lost 0 bases and the J gene lost 6 bases, with 5 bases spanning the gap. CDR1 is PRHDT and CDR2 is FYEKMQ in the germline V gene (reference sequence). The CDR3 is CASSLGGHGYTF. CDR3 DNA: TGTGCCAGCAGCTTAGGGGGGCATGGCTACACCTTC.

This clone has a single count. The CDR3 sequence: CASSLLRFGGYTF. CDR3 DNA sequence: TGTGCCAGCAGCTTGCTTAGGTTTGGGGGCTACACCTTC. The chain uses TRBV7-9 and TRBJ1-2, with no clear D. The V gene lost 3 bases and the J gene lost 8 bases, with 13 bases spanning the gap. The germline gives CDR1 SEHNR, CDR2 FQNEAQ (reference sequence). The CDR3 sequence is 13 residues long.

The CDR3 coding sequence is TGTGCCAGCAGTTACTCGAGTCGTTCCTACGAGCAGTACTTC. This gives the protein CASSYSSRSYEQYF. The chain has TRBV6-5 and TRBJ2-7; D is unclear. Germline loops: CDR1 MNHEY, CDR2 SVGAGI. CDR3 length equals 14 residues. The V end was cut by 0 bases, the J end by 1 base, with 7 bases between.

This clone was counted a single time. V usage is TRBV2 and J usage is TRBJ1-5, with D uncertain. CDR3 size: 14 residues. Germline values: CDR1 SNHLY, CDR2 FYNNEI. Trimming stripped 3 bases from V and 5 bases from J, with 11 bases between. Here the CDR3 reads CASSDSPLDQPQHF. CDR3 coding DNA: TGTGCCAGCAGTGACAGCCCTTTAGATCAGCCCCAGCATTTT.

The chain couples TRBV28 to TRBJ1-4; 7 bases align to TRBD1. The CDR3 runs 15 residues. V lost 6 bases to trimming and J lost 2 bases; unmatched junction nucleotides: 6. Germline V gene lookup returns CDR1 MDHEN and CDR2 SYDVKM. The CDR3 here is CASSQGGATNEKLFF. In DNA form, the CDR3 reads TGTGCCAGCAGCCAGGGGGGCGCCACTAATGAAAAACTGTTTTTT.

The J gene is TRBJ2-7, the V gene TRBV4-2; 8 positions agree with TRBD1. J was trimmed by 7 bases and V by 0 bases; bases with no gene match: 8. Germline lookup yields CDR1 LGHNA and CDR2 YNFKEQ. The CDR3 has 15 residues. For the CDR3, the DNA is TGTGCCAGCAGCCAAGAGGGGACAGGTTTCCTTGAGCAGTACTTC. Residues: CASSQEGTGFLEQYF.

V is TRBV3-1 (or the pseudogene TRBV3-2) and J is TRBJ2-7; 7 nucleotides agree with TRBD2. Germline V lookup: CDR1 LGHDT, CDR2 YNNKEL (reference sequence). CDR3 length: 18 amino acids. Unmatched junction bases numbered 15, after V lost 2 bases and J lost 2 bases. CDR3 coding DNA: TGTGCCAGCAGCCAACTGGGACTGATAGCGGGCCCGACCTACGAGCAGTACTTC. As protein: CASSQLGLIAGPTYEQYF.

This rearrangement joins TRBV9 to TRBJ1-2, with D possibly TRBD1 on 5 matching bases. Per germline, CDR1 SGDLS and CDR2 YYNGEE. The V and J ends lost 0 bases and 8 bases respectively, with 11 bases between them. The CDR3 is made up of 13 amino acids. CDR3: CASSVGAGQGYTF. CDR3 coding DNA: TGTGCCAGCAGCGTAGGGGCAGGGCAGGGCTACACCTTC.

The V gene is TRBV7-2, the J gene TRBJ1-6; D is possibly TRBD1 (6 bases). Germline V lookup: CDR1 SGHTA, CDR2 FQGNSA. V was trimmed by 1 base and J by 10 bases, leaving 14 bases between them. This CDR3 contains 15 residues. CDR3 in amino acids: CASSLEPRGSSPLHF. As DNA, the CDR3 is TGTGCCAGCAGCTTAGAACCCAGGGGTAGCTCACCCCTCCACTTT.